This T cell receptor (beta chain) originates from a study of T cells after yellow fever vaccination. This CDR3 comprises 13 residues. The V end was cut by 7 bases, the J end by 6 bases, with 12 bases between. From germline, CDR1 is LGHNT and CDR2 FRNRAP. TCRdb analysed the 5' RACE reads with MiXCR anew, one entry per CDR3 protein. The data contain a few hundred thousand distinct CDR3 sequences, about 4% of them singletons. This clonotype has just a few counts. Its antigen is unknown. Study results and caveats: A small share of clonotypes appeared in both CD4 and CD8 compartments. Booster sampling recovered most clones from primary vaccination (about 97% CD4, roughly 90% CD8).

The rearrangement links TRBV12-5 to TRBJ2-2; no clear D gene. The origin of this receptor is a man aged 18 to 35 who received the YFV17D yellow fever vaccine. The sample was PBMCs, taken 5 days after the yellow fever booster vaccination. CDR3 protein: CASDTPGAGELFF. The DNA of the CDR3 is TGTGCTAGTGACACCCCAGGCGCCGGGGAGCTGTTTTTT. Full variable domain (outside the CDR3, taken from reference TRBV12-5 and TRBJ2-2): DARVTQTPRHKVTEMGQEVTMRCQPILGHNTVFWYRQTMMQGLELLAYFRNRAPLDDSGMPKDRFSAEMPDATLATLKIQPSEPRDSAVYFCASDTPGAGELFFGEGSRLTVL.